This TCR beta chain was captured in a study of blood T cell repertoires in COVID-19. Germline loops: CDR1 SNHLY, CDR2 FYNNEI. The CDR3 is 18 residues long. V was clipped by 0 bases and J by 3 bases; unmatched bases: 13. As handled by the study authors: Amplification of reference gene primers was used by the study to estimate nucleated cell counts. Produced via immunoSEQ multiplex PCR; TCRdb's table is partial and in-frame only. The V and J calls and clone size come from that table; D and trimming were worked out from the DNA. The sample gives around 300,000 clones, 89% of which show up once; just under 0.95% is in the top ten.

Sequenced: peripheral blood. This TCR was recovered from a woman between 40 and 50 years old who had recovered from COVID-19. The V and J genes are TRBV2 and TRBJ1-1; 7 bases match TRBD1. The CDR3 sequence is CASSEANRPQGRYTEAFF. The CDR3 nucleotides are TGTGCCAGCAGTGAAGCGAATCGGCCACAGGGGAGATACACTGAAGCTTTCTTT.